The 24 T cell receptor beta chains below come from one sample, sequenced in a study of blood T cell repertoires in COVID-19. TCRdb's table, derived via immunoSEQ multiplex PCR, lists solely in-frame clones and lacks some. Among about 140,000 clones listed, roughly 80% were seen once. Sequencing was done on a sample of peripheral blood. Receptor source: a human donor in a cohort sampled during active COVID-19.

For this clone: At one boundary the junction diverges from the germline segment, which might be a read error. The J gene is TRBJ2-2, the V gene TRBV7-7, with D possibly being TRBD2 (6 bases). CDR3 length: 15 residues. Per the germline V gene, CDR1 is SSHAT and CDR2 is FNYEAQ (reference sequence). CDR3 residues: CASSLVTSPRGELFF. As DNA, the CDR3 is TGTGCTAGCAGCTTAGTTACTAGCCCTCGCGGGGAGCTGTTTTTT.

The V gene is TRBV5-4, the J gene TRBJ2-7; 10 nucleotides align to TRBD1. CDR3 length equals 16 residues. V lost 0 bases, J lost 4 bases, and 7 bases stayed unmatched. From germline, CDR1 is SGHNT and CDR2 YYREEE (reference sequence). CDR3: CASSLGQGAITYEQYF. The CDR3 DNA sequence: TGTGCCAGCAGCTTGGGACAGGGGGCGATAACTTACGAGCAGTACTTC.

This clone was picked up one time. The CDR3 nucleotides read TGTGCCAGTATGAGGCAGGGGCTCTCTGGGGCCAACGTCCTGACTTTC. Translating it yields CASMRQGLSGANVLTF. This sequence joins TRBV19 and TRBJ2-6; tentatively, D is TRBD1 (6 bases). The V end lost 7 bases, the J end lost 0 bases, and 13 bases lay between the germline ends. In germline, CDR1 is LNHDA, CDR2 SQIVND (reference sequence). This CDR3 is 16 amino acids long.

This clone was recorded only once. V usage is TRBV25-1 and J usage is TRBJ1-1, with no clear D. V dropped 4 bases and J dropped 6 bases, with 27 bases sitting between them. The length of the CDR3 is 18 residues. Germline loops: CDR1 MGHDK, CDR2 SYGVNS. For the CDR3, the DNA is TGTGCCAGCAGTGCCAGAGGAGGGCGTATAGGTTTTCGTGCTGAAGCTTTCTTT. Encoded protein: CASSARGGRIGFRAEAFF.

This chain connects TRBV3-1 (or the pseudogene TRBV3-2) to TRBJ1-4; no clear D. Germline-derived CDR1 and CDR2 are LGHDT and YNNKEL (reference sequence). The germline V and J ends were trimmed by 3 bases and 4 bases, with 9 bases remaining between them. There are 14 residues in the CDR3. Here the CDR3 reads CASSQGRINEKLFF. CDR3 coding DNA: TGTGCCAGCAGCCAGGGCCGGATTAATGAAAAACTGTTTTTT.

This clone was found once. This chain connects TRBV2 to TRBJ1-1, with D tentatively TRBD1 (5 bases). Germline V gives CDR1 SNHLY, CDR2 FYNNEI. V lost 6 bases, J lost 8 bases, and 10 bases lay in between. The CDR3 consists of 11 residues. The CDR3 DNA reads as TGTGCCAGCAGGCCGCGGACAGAAGCTTTCTTT. This encodes CASRPRTEAFF.

This chain joins TRBV3-1 (or the pseudogene TRBV3-2) and TRBJ2-3, with 8 bases identical to TRBD2. The CDR3 length is 15 residues. Germline values: CDR1 LGHDT, CDR2 YNNKEL (reference sequence). The J segment lost 2 bases and the V segment lost 1 base, leaving 2 bases of the junction unmatched. The CDR3 bases are TGTGCCAGCAGCCAAGCGGGGGGGTCCACAGATACGCAGTATTTT. This sequence encodes CASSQAGGSTDTQYF.

The rearrangement uses TRBV15 and TRBJ1-3; tentatively, D is TRBD1 (6 bases). Trimming shortened V by 1 base and J by 0 bases, and 13 bases separated the two germline ends. CDR3 length: 17 amino acids. Germline lookup yields CDR1 LNHNV and CDR2 YYDKDF (reference sequence). CDR3 sequence reads: CATSRVRGGLSGNTIYF. DNA for the CDR3: TGTGCCACCAGCAGAGTAAGGGGGGGCCTCTCTGGAAACACCATATATTTT.

The J gene is TRBJ1-2, the V gene TRBV27; maybe TRBD1 (5 bases). The CDR3 contains 15 residues. Trimming removed 2 bases from V and 2 bases from J, with 12 bases in between. CDR1 is MNHEY and CDR2 is SMNVEV in the germline V gene (reference sequence). CDR3 coding DNA: TGTGCCAGCAGTTTAGGGGGGTATCGAAACTATGGCTACACCTTC. Its translation: CASSLGGYRNYGYTF.

The chain has TRBV23-1 and TRBJ1-5; 8 bases agree with TRBD1. TRBV23-1 is placed among ORFs of uncertain function. Germline trimming cut 6 bases from V and 2 bases from J; bases unmatched to any gene: 12. This CDR3 comprises 17 residues. The CDR3 loop reads CASSQVRQGACNQPQHF. The CDR3 DNA reads as TGCGCCAGCAGCCAAGTTCGGCAGGGGGCCTGCAATCAGCCCCAGCATTTT.

The rearrangement links TRBV7-6 to TRBJ1-1; D might be TRBD1 (6 bases). From germline, CDR1 is SGHVS and CDR2 FNYEAQ. Trimming shortened V by 2 bases and J by 1 base, and 8 bases separated the two germline ends. This CDR3 region has 14 residues. CDR3 region: CASSLRTENTEAFF. CDR3 sequence (DNA): TGTGCCAGCAGCTTAAGGACAGAGAACACTGAAGCTTTCTTT.

The chain has TRBV28 and TRBJ2-5, with unresolved D. The CDR3 spans 11 residues. Germline V gene sequence: CDR1 MDHEN, CDR2 SYDVKM. Trimming pared 7 bases from V and 1 base from J, leaving 4 bases between. The CDR3 reads CASTGQETQYF. Here the CDR3 DNA reads TGTGCCAGCACGGGCCAAGAGACCCAGTACTTC. Based on the CDR3 plus reference TRBV28 and TRBJ2-5, the full variable domain is DVKVTQSSRYLVKRTGEKVFLECVQDMDHENMFWYRQDPGLGLRLIYFSYDVKMKEKGDIPEGYSVSREKKERFSLILESASTNQTSMYLCASTGQETQYFGPGTRLLVL.

The chain links TRBV7-2 to TRBJ2-1; 9 nucleotides agree with TRBD1. The V and J ends lost 5 bases and 2 bases, in that order; junction bases with no gene match: 1. Looked up from germline, CDR1 is SGHTA and CDR2 is FQGNSA. The CDR3 runs 14 residues. As DNA, the CDR3 is TGTGCCAGCAGCCGGGACAGGGCCTACAATGAGCAGTTCTTC. The encoded protein is CASSRDRAYNEQFF.

The chain carries TRBV3-1 (or the pseudogene TRBV3-2) and TRBJ2-5, with 10 bases matching TRBD2. The germline V gene has CDR1 LGHDT and CDR2 YNNKEL (reference sequence). Trimming at V came to 1 base and at J to 5 bases, leaving 4 bases not matched to a gene. This CDR3 region has 15 residues. The CDR3 DNA follows: TGTGCCAGCAGCCAAGGTGCTAGCGGGGGCGAGACCCAGTACTTC. Protein: CASSQGASGGETQYF.

This clone was seen a handful of times. This chain uses TRBV27 with TRBJ1-6; D might be TRBD1 (5 bases). The CDR3 is made up of 15 amino acids. V was trimmed by 8 bases and J by 5 bases, leaving 16 bases between them. CDR1 is MNHEY and CDR2 is SMNVEV in the germline V gene (reference sequence). CDR3 in DNA: TGTGCCAGCCGTCCGGCGGGGCACAATAATTCACCCCTCCACTTT. Translating gives CASRPAGHNNSPLHF.

The chain employs TRBV4-1 and TRBJ2-2; 8 bases agree with TRBD2. This CDR3 has 15 amino acids. Germline CDR1 reads MGHRA; CDR2 reads YSYEKL. With 6 bases clipped from V and 3 bases from J, the junction kept 6 bases outside the gene matches. DNA of the CDR3: TGCGCCAGCAGACCCACGGGGGGGTACACCGGGGAGCTGTTTTTT. Protein product: CASRPTGGYTGELFF.

The rearrangement uses TRBV19 and TRBJ2-3, with D possibly matching TRBD2 (5 bases). V was cut by 9 bases and J by 3 bases, with 19 bases left in between. The CDR3 is 15 residues long. The germline V gene encodes CDR1 LNHDA and CDR2 SQIVND (reference sequence). CDR3 region: CASTTNGVRTDTQYF. The CDR3 DNA reads as TGTGCCAGCACGACCAACGGGGTACGGACAGATACGCAGTATTTT. Based on the CDR3 plus reference TRBV19 and TRBJ2-3, the full variable domain is DGGITQSPKYLFRKEGQNVTLSCEQNLNHDAMYWYRQDPGQGLRLIYYSQIVNDFQKGDIAEGYSVSREKKESFPLTVTSAQKNPTAFYLCASTTNGVRTDTQYFGPGTRLTVL.

The chain carries TRBV15 and TRBJ2-3, with D possibly being TRBD1 (6 bases). V was clipped by 3 bases and J by 2 bases, with 12 bases between them. CDR1 is LNHNV, CDR2 YYDKDF, per germline (reference sequence). The CDR3 is made up of 15 amino acids. The CDR3 sequence is CATSSRDIYTDTQYF. The CDR3 nucleotides are TGTGCCACCAGCAGCCGGGACATATACACAGATACGCAGTATTTT.

J is TRBJ2-1 and V is TRBV5-1, with a tentative D call TRBD1 (5 bases). V was clipped by 4 bases and J by 9 bases, with 20 bases between them. Germline CDR1 and CDR2: SGHRS and YFSETQ. The CDR3 runs to 15 residues. This chain's CDR3 is CASSGAILDIGEQFF. Here the CDR3 DNA reads TGCGCCAGCAGCGGGGCTATACTCGATATTGGTGAGCAGTTCTTC.

The sample holds a few counts of this clone. V is TRBV5-1 and J is TRBJ1-5, with D hard to call. The CDR3 sequence is 14 residues long. Germline assignment: CDR1 SGHRS and CDR2 YFSETQ. V lost 4 bases and J lost 2, with 10 bases in between. CDR3 loop: CASSPAAGNQPQHF. CDR3 nucleotide sequence: TGCGCCAGCAGCCCGGCGGCCGGCAATCAGCCCCAGCATTTT.

This clone was found a few times. The rearrangement links TRBV6-5 to TRBJ1-4, with a tentative D call TRBD1 (6 bases). With 2 bases removed from V and 8 bases from J, the gap between germline ends came to 12 bases. Germline V gene lookup returns CDR1 MNHEY and CDR2 SVGAGI. This CDR3 region has 14 residues. The CDR3 sequence is CASSYAGAREKLFF. DNA of the CDR3: TGTGCCAGCAGTTACGCGGGGGCGCGAGAAAAACTGTTTTTT.

The V call is TRBV2, the J call TRBJ2-5; D perhaps matches TRBD2 (6 bases). Trimming pared 5 bases from V and 5 bases from J, leaving 12 bases between. The germline CDR1 and CDR2 sequences are SNHLY and FYNNEI. The CDR3 is made up of 13 amino acids. CDR3 loop: CASSRTGRETQYF. CDR3 DNA sequence: TGTGCCAGCAGTAGGACGGGGAGGGAGACCCAGTACTTC.

The genes are TRBV7-2 and TRBJ1-1; 7 bases map to TRBD1. Per germline, CDR1 SGHTA and CDR2 FQGNSA. This CDR3 has 15 residues. The V gene end was trimmed by 3 bases and the J gene end by 1 base; junction bases not matched to a gene: 5. This CDR3 is CASSFGDRGNTEAFF. The CDR3, as DNA: TGTGCCAGCAGCTTCGGGGACAGAGGGAACACTGAAGCTTTCTTT.

The chain combines TRBV7-9 with TRBJ1-2; weak D call: TRBD1 (5 bases). Looked up from germline, CDR1 is SEHNR and CDR2 is FQNEAQ (reference sequence). There are 13 residues in the CDR3. V lost 1 base and J lost 8, with 11 bases in between. This CDR3 is CASSLGQPKGYTF. In DNA form, the CDR3 reads TGTGCCAGCAGCTTAGGACAGCCTAAGGGCTACACCTTC. Together with reference TRBV7-9 and TRBJ1-2, the CDR3 gives the full variable domain: DTGVSQNPRHKITKRGQNVTFRCDPISEHNRLYWYRQTLGQGPEFLTYFQNEAQLEKSRLLSDRFSAERPKGSFSTLEIQRTEQGDSAMYLCASSLGQPKGYTFGSGTRLTVV.